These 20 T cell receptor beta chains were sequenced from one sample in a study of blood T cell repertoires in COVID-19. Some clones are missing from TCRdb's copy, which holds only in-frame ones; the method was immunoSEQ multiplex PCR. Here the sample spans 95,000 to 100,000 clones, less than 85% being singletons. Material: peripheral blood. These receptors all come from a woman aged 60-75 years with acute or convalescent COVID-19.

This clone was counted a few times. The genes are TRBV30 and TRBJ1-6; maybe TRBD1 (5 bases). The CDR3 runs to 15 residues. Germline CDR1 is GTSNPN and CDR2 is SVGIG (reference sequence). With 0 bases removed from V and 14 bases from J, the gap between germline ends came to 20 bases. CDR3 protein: CAWSVLGESRGALHF. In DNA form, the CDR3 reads TGTGCCTGGAGTGTACTTGGGGAGTCGCGGGGGGCCCTCCACTTT. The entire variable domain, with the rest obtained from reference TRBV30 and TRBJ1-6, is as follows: SQTIHQWPATLVQPVGSPLSLECTVEGTSNPNLYWYRQAAGRGLQLLFYSVGIGQISSEVPQNLSASRPQDRQFILSSKKLLLSDSGFYLCAWSVLGESRGALHFGNGTRLTVT.

The DNA of the CDR3 is TGTGCCAGCAGTTTAGGTCTAGCGGGGGGGCCCGAGACCCAGTACTTC. Its protein product is CASSLGLAGGPETQYF. The gene calls are TRBV27 and TRBJ2-5; 12 bases are shared with TRBD2. Germline CDR1 and CDR2: MNHEY and SMNVEV (reference sequence). CDR3 length: 16 residues. The trim removed 2 bases at V and 5 bases at J, leaving 6 bases unmatched.

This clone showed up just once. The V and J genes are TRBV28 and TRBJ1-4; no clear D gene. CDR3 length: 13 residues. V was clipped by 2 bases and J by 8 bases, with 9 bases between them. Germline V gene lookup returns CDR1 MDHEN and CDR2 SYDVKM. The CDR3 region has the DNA TGTGCCAGCAGTTTAACGAGGTCAGAAAAACTGTTTTTT. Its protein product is CASSLTRSEKLFF.

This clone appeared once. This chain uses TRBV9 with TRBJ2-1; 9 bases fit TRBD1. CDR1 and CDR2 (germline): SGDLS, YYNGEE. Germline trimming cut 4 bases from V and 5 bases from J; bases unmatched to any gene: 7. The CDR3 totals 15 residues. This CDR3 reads CASSFRDRDHNEQFF. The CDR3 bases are TGTGCCAGCAGCTTCCGGGACAGGGACCACAATGAGCAGTTCTTC.

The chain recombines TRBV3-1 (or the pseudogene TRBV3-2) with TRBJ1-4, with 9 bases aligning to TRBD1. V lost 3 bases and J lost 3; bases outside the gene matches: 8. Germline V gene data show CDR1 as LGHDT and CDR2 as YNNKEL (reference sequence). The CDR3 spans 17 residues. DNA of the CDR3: TGTGCCAGCAGCCACTCGACAGGGACAGGGTCTAATGAAAAACTGTTTTTT. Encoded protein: CASSHSTGTGSNEKLFF.

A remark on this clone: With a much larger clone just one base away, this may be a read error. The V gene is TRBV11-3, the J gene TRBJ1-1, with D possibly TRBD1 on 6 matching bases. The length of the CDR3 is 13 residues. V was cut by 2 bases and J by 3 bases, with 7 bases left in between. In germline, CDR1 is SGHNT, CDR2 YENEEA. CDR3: CASSLNRDTEAFF. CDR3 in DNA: TGTGCCAGCAGCTTAAACAGGGACACTGAAGCTTTCTTT.

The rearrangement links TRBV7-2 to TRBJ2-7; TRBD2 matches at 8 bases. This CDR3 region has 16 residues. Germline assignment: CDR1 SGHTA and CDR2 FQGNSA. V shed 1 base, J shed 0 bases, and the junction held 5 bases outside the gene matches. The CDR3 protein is CASSLVSSGSSYEQYF. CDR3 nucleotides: TGTGCCAGCAGCTTAGTATCTAGCGGGTCCTCCTACGAGCAGTACTTC.

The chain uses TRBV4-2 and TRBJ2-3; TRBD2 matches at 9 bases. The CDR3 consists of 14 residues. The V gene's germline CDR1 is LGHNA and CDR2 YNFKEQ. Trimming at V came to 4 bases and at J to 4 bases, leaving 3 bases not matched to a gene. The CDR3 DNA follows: TGTGCCAGCAGCCCTATAGCGGGGGCAGATACGCAGTATTTT. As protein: CASSPIAGADTQYF.

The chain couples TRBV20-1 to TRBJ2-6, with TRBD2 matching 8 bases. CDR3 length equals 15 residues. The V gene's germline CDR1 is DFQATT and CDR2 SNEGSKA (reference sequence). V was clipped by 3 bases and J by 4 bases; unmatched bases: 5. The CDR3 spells CSASLGGVGANVLTF. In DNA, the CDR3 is TGCAGTGCTAGTCTCGGGGGGGTCGGGGCCAACGTCCTGACTTTC.

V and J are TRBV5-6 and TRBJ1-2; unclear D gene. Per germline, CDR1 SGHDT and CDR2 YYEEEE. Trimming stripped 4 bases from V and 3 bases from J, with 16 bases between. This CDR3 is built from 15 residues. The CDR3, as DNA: TGTGCCAGCAGCCGTTTTGACACGGAGGACTATGGCTACACCTTC. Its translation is CASSRFDTEDYGYTF.

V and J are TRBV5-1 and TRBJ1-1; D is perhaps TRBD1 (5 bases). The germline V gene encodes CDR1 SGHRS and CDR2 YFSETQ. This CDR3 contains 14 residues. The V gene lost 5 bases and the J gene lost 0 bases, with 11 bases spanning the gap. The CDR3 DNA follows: TGCGCCAGCAGGGTCGCAGGGCTGAACACTGAAGCTTTCTTT. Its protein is CASRVAGLNTEAFF.

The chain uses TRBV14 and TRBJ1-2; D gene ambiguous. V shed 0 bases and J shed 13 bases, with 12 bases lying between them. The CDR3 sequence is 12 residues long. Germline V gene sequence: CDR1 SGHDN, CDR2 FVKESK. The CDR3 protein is CASSQEGQLRTF. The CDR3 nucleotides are TGTGCCAGCAGCCAAGAGGGCCAGCTGCGCACCTTC.

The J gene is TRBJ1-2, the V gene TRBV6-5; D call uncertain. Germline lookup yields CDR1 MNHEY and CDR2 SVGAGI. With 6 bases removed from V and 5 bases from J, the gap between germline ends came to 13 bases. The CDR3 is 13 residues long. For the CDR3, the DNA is TGTGCCAGCAGCCCGATGCGGGGTTATGGCTACACCTTC. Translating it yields CASSPMRGYGYTF.

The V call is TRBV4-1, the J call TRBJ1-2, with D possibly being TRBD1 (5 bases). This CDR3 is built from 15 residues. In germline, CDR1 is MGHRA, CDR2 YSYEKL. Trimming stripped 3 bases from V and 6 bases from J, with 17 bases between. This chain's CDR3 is CASSHNDQGLDGYTF. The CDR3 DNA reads TGCGCCAGCAGCCACAACGACCAGGGATTGGATGGCTACACCTTC.

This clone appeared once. Here the CDR3 reads CASSLVPGSREAFF. DNA for the CDR3: TGTGCCAGCAGCTTAGTACCGGGATCTCGAGAAGCTTTCTTT. This rearrangement joins TRBV11-2 to TRBJ1-1; D unclear. The germline gives CDR1 SGHAT, CDR2 FQNNGV. The V end was cut by 1 base, the J end by 8 bases, with 14 bases between. This CDR3 is built from 14 residues. The variable domain in full, completed from reference TRBV11-2 and TRBJ1-1, reads EAGVAQSPRYKIIEKRQSVAFWCNPISGHATLYWYQQILGQGPKLLIQFQNNGVVDDSQLPKDRFSAERLKGVDSTLKIQPAKLEDSAVYLCASSLVPGSREAFFGQGTRLTVV.

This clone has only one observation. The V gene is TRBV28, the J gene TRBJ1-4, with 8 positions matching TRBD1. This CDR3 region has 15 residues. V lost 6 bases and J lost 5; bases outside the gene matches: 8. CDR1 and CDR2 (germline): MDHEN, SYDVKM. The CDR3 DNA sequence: TGTGCCAGCAGCTCCCGGACAGGGCTGAATGAAAAACTGTTTTTT. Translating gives CASSSRTGLNEKLFF.

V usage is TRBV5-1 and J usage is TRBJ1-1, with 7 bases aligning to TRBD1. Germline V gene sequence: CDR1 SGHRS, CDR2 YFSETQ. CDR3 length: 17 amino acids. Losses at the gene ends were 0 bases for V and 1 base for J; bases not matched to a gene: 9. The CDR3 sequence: CASSLDPGGIRNTEAFF. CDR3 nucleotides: TGCGCCAGCAGCTTGGATCCAGGGGGTATAAGGAACACTGAAGCTTTCTTT.

In nucleotides, the CDR3 is TGTGCCAGCAGCTCCCCGGACAGGGGGCGATTCTCACCCCTCCACTTT. This translates into CASSSPDRGRFSPLHF. The gene calls are TRBV7-2 and TRBJ1-6, with 11 bases fitting TRBD1. CDR3 length: 16 amino acids. Germline V gene sequence: CDR1 SGHTA, CDR2 FQGNSA. The J segment lost 10 bases and the V segment lost 4 bases, leaving 9 bases of the junction unmatched. Using reference TRBV7-2 and TRBJ1-6 for the parts outside the CDR3, the full variable domain is GAGVSQSPSNKVTEKGKDVELRCDPISGHTALYWYRQSLGQGLEFLIYFQGNSAPDKSGLPSDRFSAERTGGSVSTLTIQRTQQEDSAVYLCASSSPDRGRFSPLHFGNGTRLTVT.

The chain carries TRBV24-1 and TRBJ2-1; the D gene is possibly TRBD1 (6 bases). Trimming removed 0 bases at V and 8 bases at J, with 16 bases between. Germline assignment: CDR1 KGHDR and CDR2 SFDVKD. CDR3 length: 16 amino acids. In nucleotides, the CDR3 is TGTGCCACCAGTGATTTGACAGGGTCTCGTTCCGATGAGCAGTTCTTC. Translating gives CATSDLTGSRSDEQFF.

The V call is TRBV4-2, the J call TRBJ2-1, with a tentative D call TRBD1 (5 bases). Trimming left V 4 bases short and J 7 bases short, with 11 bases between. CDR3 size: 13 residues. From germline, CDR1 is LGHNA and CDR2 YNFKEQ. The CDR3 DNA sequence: TGTGCCAGCAGCCTGGGTAGGGGAAATGAGCAGTTCTTC. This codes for CASSLGRGNEQFF.